Listed here are 11 T cell receptor beta chains from one sample, sequenced in a study of T cells in Graves' hyperthyroidism and ophthalmopathy. The CDR3 regions of TCR beta were amplified from RNA transcripts. The TCR CDR3 was amplified in a first-round RT-PCR using the HTBI primer set. TCRdb called the multiplex PCR reads again in MiXCR, with one record for every CDR3 protein. The sample comprises some 580,000 distinct CDR3 sequences, 16% of which are singletons, and more than 3% rests with the top ten. The sample taken for sequencing was blood. The receptor set was obtained from a woman aged 40-49 years with Graves' ophthalmopathy.

V is TRBV15 and J is TRBJ2-2; 8 bases map to TRBD1. Germline loops: CDR1 LNHNV, CDR2 YYDKDF (reference sequence). V was pared by 1 base and J by 2 bases, with 3 bases of the junction left unmatched. CDR3 size: 16 residues. CDR3 bases: TGTGCCACCAGCAGAGGACAGGGGCCAAACACCGGGGAGCTGTTTTTT. Its translation: CATSRGQGPNTGELFF.

This clonotype was seen only a few times. V gene TRBV27 combines with J gene TRBJ2-3; D not resolved. V lost 5 bases to trimming and J lost 4 bases, with 7 bases between them. The CDR3 extends over 12 amino acids. From germline, CDR1 is MNHEY and CDR2 SMNVEV (reference sequence). In nucleotides, the CDR3 is TGTGCCAGCAGTAAGGGATCAGATACGCAGTATTTT. It is translated as CASSKGSDTQYF.

This clonotype was seen only a few times. The chain joins TRBV20-1 to TRBJ2-5; 8 nucleotides line up with TRBD2. J was trimmed by 5 bases and V by 3 bases; bases with no gene match: 8. The CDR3 length is 14 residues. In germline, CDR1 is DFQATT, CDR2 SNEGSKA (reference sequence). The DNA for the CDR3 is TGCAGTGCTAGCGCCACCGGGACTAGGGAGACCCAGTACTTC. Protein sequence: CSASATGTRETQYF.

The gene calls are TRBV19 and TRBJ1-2, with D unclear. Trimming left V 1 base short and J 3 bases short, with 12 bases between. The V gene's germline CDR1 is LNHDA and CDR2 SQIVND (reference sequence). The CDR3 totals 15 residues. The CDR3 loop is CASSIGISGDYGYTF. The CDR3 DNA reads as TGTGCCAGTAGTATAGGAATTTCGGGAGACTATGGCTACACCTTC.

The genes are TRBV7-9 and TRBJ2-2; D gene ambiguous. Per germline, CDR1 SEHNR and CDR2 FQNEAQ (reference sequence). The CDR3 is 16 residues long. The V gene lost 1 base and the J gene lost 0 bases, with 9 bases spanning the gap. The CDR3 is CASSLEGRTNTGELFF. CDR3 coding DNA: TGTGCCAGCAGCTTAGAAGGGCGGACGAACACCGGGGAGCTGTTTTTT.

This clonotype showed up just a few times. The rearrangement uses TRBV20-1 and TRBJ2-7; D is perhaps TRBD2 (6 bases). The germline V gene encodes CDR1 DFQATT and CDR2 SNEGSKA (reference sequence). The CDR3 length is 14 residues. Deletions cut 2 bases from V and 3 bases from J, with 14 bases between. CDR3 bases: TGCAGTGCTAGAAAACCCAGCGGGCTCTACGAGCAGTACTTC. This sequence encodes CSARKPSGLYEQYF.

This clonotype was found a few times. The chain is built from TRBV20-1 and TRBJ1-5; unclear D gene. Trimming removed 2 bases at V and 3 bases at J, with 8 bases between. Germline CDR1 DFQATT, CDR2 SNEGSKA (reference sequence). This CDR3 region has 13 residues. The CDR3 bases are TGCAGTGCTAGACCCGAACACAATCAGCCCCAGCATTTT. Its translation is CSARPEHNQPQHF.

The sample holds many counts of this clonotype. The rearrangement uses TRBV2 and TRBJ2-7; 8 nucleotides match TRBD1. Losses at the gene ends were 8 bases for V and 5 bases for J; bases not matched to a gene: 8. The germline V gene encodes CDR1 SNHLY and CDR2 FYNNEI. This CDR3 contains 13 residues. The CDR3 DNA follows: TGTGCCAGCGGTGGACAGGGAAGACACGAGCAGTACTTC. Translating gives CASGGQGRHEQYF. The variable domain in full, with the rest retrieved from reference TRBV2 and TRBJ2-7, is EPEVTQTPSHQVTQMGQEVILRCVPISNHLYFYWYRQILGQKVEFLVSFYNNEISEKSEIFDDQFSVERPDGSNFTLKIRSTKLEDSAMYFCASGGQGRHEQYFGPGTRLTVT.

The chain uses TRBV10-2 and TRBJ1-1, with 7 bases fitting TRBD1. This CDR3 spans 16 amino acids. CDR1 and CDR2 (germline): WSHSY, SAAADI. V shed 3 bases, J shed 3 bases, and the junction held 10 bases outside the gene matches. The CDR3 coding sequence is TGCGCCAGCAGTGATTACAGGGGCTCGGGGGACACTGAAGCTTTCTTT. The encoded protein is CASSDYRGSGDTEAFF.

The CDR3 region is CAWIPRTPGNTIYF. CDR3 coding DNA: TGTGCCTGGATCCCCAGGACGCCTGGAAACACCATATATTTT. The chain links TRBV30 to TRBJ1-3, with no clear D. The CDR3 sequence is 14 residues long. The ends were cut back, 4 bases at V and 2 bases at J, with 12 bases in the middle. The germline gives CDR1 GTSNPN, CDR2 SVGIG (reference sequence).

There are many counts of this clonotype. The chain is built from TRBV7-9 and TRBJ2-1; no definite D call. The V gene lost 0 bases and the J gene lost 5 bases, with 8 bases spanning the gap. The CDR3 runs to 14 residues. Looked up from germline, CDR1 is SEHNR and CDR2 is FQNEAQ (reference sequence). CDR3 residues: CASSLAVADNEQFF. In DNA, the CDR3 is TGTGCCAGCAGCTTAGCTGTCGCGGACAATGAGCAGTTCTTC.